These 26 T cell receptor beta chains were all obtained from the same sample, sequenced in a study of metastatic and nonmetastatic thyroid tumors. Thyroid surgery took place with no prior treatment in any patient. TCRdb re-clonotyped the PCR reads through MiXCR. The repertoire holds some 30,000 clones, with about a tenth as singletons. The source material was blood. The receptors stem from a female donor with papillary thyroid cancer or a benign thyroid nodule (not recorded which). Some clones in this sample may be carry-over from other donors' samples.

This clone was counted many times. V is TRBV7-2 and J is TRBJ1-1; D gene ambiguous. Looked up from germline, CDR1 is SGHTA and CDR2 is FQGNSA. CDR3 length: 13 residues. V dropped 5 bases and J dropped 7 bases, with 14 bases sitting between them. The CDR3 loop reads CASSALNLDEAFF. The CDR3 coding sequence is TGTGCCAGCAGCGCCCTGAACCTGGATGAAGCTTTCTTT.

The chain uses TRBV20-1 and TRBJ2-7; D is uncertain. Deletions cut 0 bases from V and 4 bases from J, with 4 bases between. Per the germline V gene, CDR1 is DFQATT and CDR2 is SNEGSKA (reference sequence). The CDR3 contains 11 residues. CDR3 sequence reads: CSARDGYEQYF. In nucleotides, the CDR3 is TGCAGTGCTAGAGATGGGTACGAGCAGTACTTC.

In this sample, this clone turned up many times. The chain uses TRBV19 and TRBJ1-6, with D maybe TRBD1 (5 bases). V lost 3 bases to trimming and J lost 7 bases, with 16 bases between them. This CDR3 is 16 amino acids long. Germline V gene data show CDR1 as LNHDA and CDR2 as SQIVND (reference sequence). CDR3 bases: TGTGCCAGTAGTATGAAATGGCAGGGAGGAAATTCACCCCTCCACTTT. This codes for CASSMKWQGGNSPLHF. The complete variable domain, with remaining parts taken from reference TRBV19 and TRBJ1-6, reads DGGITQSPKYLFRKEGQNVTLSCEQNLNHDAMYWYRQDPGQGLRLIYYSQIVNDFQKGDIAEGYSVSREKKESFPLTVTSAQKNPTAFYLCASSMKWQGGNSPLHFGNGTRLTVT.

This clone was recorded many times. This chain links TRBV4-3 with TRBJ2-2; D unclear. The CDR3 has 15 amino acids. Germline assignment: CDR1 LGHNA and CDR2 YSLEER. The V gene lost 1 base and the J gene lost 1 base, with 7 bases spanning the gap. The CDR3 nucleotides are TGCGCCAGCAGCCAAGGCGTCAGGAACACCGGGGAGCTGTTTTTT. Residues: CASSQGVRNTGELFF.

This clone was counted ten times or more. J is TRBJ1-2 and V is TRBV20-1, with 7 positions matching TRBD1. With V trimmed by 3 bases and J by 1 base, 5 bases remained unmatched. Looked up from germline, CDR1 is DFQATT and CDR2 is SNEGSKA (reference sequence). The length of the CDR3 is 14 residues. CDR3 nucleotide sequence: TGCAGTGCTAGTACACAGGGGAGTAACTATGGCTACACCTTC. Translation gives CSASTQGSNYGYTF.

The chain carries TRBV5-1 and TRBJ2-7; D not certain. The CDR3 covers 14 residues. The germline CDR1 and CDR2 sequences are SGHRS and YFSETQ. Trimming shortened V by 0 bases and J by 8 bases, and 15 bases separated the two germline ends. CDR3 residues: CASSLVGPSTQQYF. In DNA form, the CDR3 reads TGCGCCAGCAGCTTGGTCGGGCCTTCTACCCAGCAGTACTTC.

The rearrangement joins TRBV19 to TRBJ2-2; D is unclear. Trimming left V 3 bases short and J 9 bases short, with 5 bases between. This CDR3 has 11 amino acids. Looked up from germline, CDR1 is LNHDA and CDR2 is SQIVND (reference sequence). The CDR3 sequence: CASSMKWELFF. The DNA of the CDR3 is TGTGCCAGTAGTATGAAGTGGGAGCTGTTTTTT.

This clone was seen ten or more times. This may come from a read error, since a much larger clone is one base off. The same CDR3 can be traced to other DNA sequences in this sample. V usage is TRBV7-8 and J usage is TRBJ2-1; perhaps TRBD2 as D (5 bases). This CDR3 has 14 residues. Looked up from germline, CDR1 is SGHVS and CDR2 is FQNEAQ. The CDR3 reads CASSLEDTSDEQFF. CDR3 coding DNA: TGTGCCAGCAGCTTAGAGGATACTAGTGATGAGCAGTTCTTT. Full variable domain (rest looked up from reference TRBV7-8 and TRBJ2-1): GAGVSQSPRYKVAKRGQDVALRCDPISGHVSLFWYQQALGQGPEFLTYFQNEAQLDKSGLPSDRFFAERPEGSVSTLKIQRTQQEDSAVYLCASSLEDTSDEQFFGPGTRLTVL.

This clone showed up many times. The V gene is TRBV12-3 or TRBV12-4, the J gene TRBJ1-5, with D unresolved. Trimming pared 5 bases from V and 1 base from J, leaving 9 bases between. This CDR3 comprises 14 residues. CDR3 loop: CASSPGTSNQPQHF. CDR3 DNA: TGTGCCAGCAGTCCCGGCACCAGCAATCAGCCCCAGCATTTT.

In this sample, this clone turned up a few times. The genes are TRBV10-3 and TRBJ2-3; possible D gene TRBD1, 5 bases. This CDR3 comprises 15 residues. Germline assignment: CDR1 ENHRY and CDR2 SYGVKD. Between the trimmed V and J ends, which lost 0 bases and 4 bases, there was a span of 11 bases. The CDR3 region is CAISESGPGADTQYF. Written as DNA, the CDR3 is TGTGCCATCAGTGAGTCGGGGCCTGGGGCAGATACGCAGTATTTT.

This sequence joins TRBV4-2 and TRBJ1-2; 12 bases map to TRBD1. Germline V gene sequence: CDR1 LGHNA, CDR2 YNFKEQ. The CDR3 has 17 residues. After removal of 0 bases from V and 5 bases from J, the junction contained 7 bases not matched to a gene. The DNA for the CDR3 is TGTGCCAGCAGCCAAGATCGCGGGACAGGGGGCTATTATGGCTACACCTTC. This gives the protein CASSQDRGTGGYYGYTF.

This clone was detected ten times or more. This chain joins TRBV3-1 and TRBJ1-3, with no clear D. With 0 bases removed from V and 4 bases from J, the gap between germline ends came to 10 bases. Germline CDR1 and CDR2: LGHDT and YNNKEL (reference sequence). CDR3 size: 15 residues. CDR3: CASSQDGGRGNTIYF. For the CDR3, the DNA is TGTGCCAGCAGCCAAGACGGCGGTCGCGGAAACACCATATATTTT.

This clone was detected many times. J is TRBJ2-1 and V is TRBV7-2; D may correspond to TRBD1 or TRBD2 (5 bases each). This CDR3 has 17 amino acids. Germline V gives CDR1 SGHTA, CDR2 FQGNSA. Between the trimmed V and J ends, which lost 1 base and 0 bases, there was a span of 13 bases. CDR3 nucleotides: TGTGCCAGCAGCTTAGGGGGGACCGAATTCTCCTACAATGAGCAGTTCTTC. This codes for CASSLGGTEFSYNEQFF.

The sample holds many counts of this clone. This chain joins TRBV9 and TRBJ2-5; tentatively, D is TRBD1 (5 bases). CDR1 is SGDLS and CDR2 is YYNGEE in the germline V gene. This CDR3 region has 16 residues. Trimming took 0 bases from V and 3 from J, leaving 15 bases between them. The CDR3 DNA reads TGTGCCAGCAGCGTAGTCCTAGGGGAAGGGGAAGAGACCCAGTACTTC. Amino acid sequence: CASSVVLGEGEETQYF.

The table lists this clone with a few counts. Compared with germline, one end of the junction differs, possibly owing to a read error. This chain connects TRBV6-1 to TRBJ2-4, with D tentatively TRBD1 (6 bases). The CDR3 is made up of 18 amino acids. The germline V gene encodes CDR1 MNHNS and CDR2 SASEGT. The CDR3 spells CACSEVGVGALGKNIQYF. Written as DNA, the CDR3 is TGTGCCTGCAGTGAGGTTGGGGTGGGGGCTCTAGGCAAAAACATTCAGTACTTC.

V and J are TRBV4-2 and TRBJ2-7; perhaps D is TRBD1 or TRBD2 (6 bases each). The V and J ends lost 4 bases and 5 bases respectively, with 27 bases between them. This CDR3 region has 18 residues. CDR1 and CDR2 from the germline V gene are LGHNA and YNFKEQ. CDR3 sequence (DNA): TGTGCCAGCAGCCGGGCCCGGGGGCGAGCGTGGGGCCTTGACGAGCAGTACTTC. It is translated as CASSRARGRAWGLDEQYF.

This clone was seen ten or more times. This rearrangement joins TRBV6-6 to TRBJ2-6; 7 bases agree with TRBD1. With V trimmed by 5 bases and J by 1 base, 14 bases remained unmatched. The CDR3 is 19 residues long. The V gene's germline CDR1 is MNHNY and CDR2 SVGAGI (reference sequence). The DNA for the CDR3 is TGTGCCAGCAGTACCCGGGACAGCTCGGACCCTTCTGGGGCCAACGTCCTGACTTTC. Translating gives CASSTRDSSDPSGANVLTF.

This clone was observed many times. The gene calls are TRBV9 and TRBJ2-3; 9 nucleotides align to TRBD2. The J segment lost 4 bases and the V segment lost 0 bases, leaving 12 bases of the junction unmatched. The CDR3 length is 18 residues. The germline V gene has CDR1 SGDLS and CDR2 YYNGEE. The CDR3 DNA follows: TGTGCCAGCAGCGTAGAGGCAGGGGTAGCGGGGGCCGCAGATACGCAGTATTTT. Translating gives CASSVEAGVAGAADTQYF.

The chain has TRBV11-1 and TRBJ2-1, with a possible D match to TRBD2 (6 bases). Per the germline V gene, CDR1 is SGHAT and CDR2 is FQDESV (reference sequence). The CDR3 consists of 19 residues. V was clipped by 0 bases and J by 4 bases, with 22 bases between them. CDR3 in amino acids: CASSLAWGSAGGPYNEQFF. The CDR3 bases are TGTGCCAGCAGCTTAGCGTGGGGGAGCGCCGGGGGTCCATACAATGAGCAGTTCTTC. The whole variable domain, filled in from reference TRBV11-1 and TRBJ2-1, reads EAEVAQSPRYKITEKSQAVAFWCDPISGHATLYWYRQILGQGPELLVQFQDESVVDDSQLPKDRFSAERLKGVDSTLKIQPAELGDSAMYLCASSLAWGSAGGPYNEQFFGPGTRLTVL.

This clone was seen ten or more times. The gene calls are TRBV7-2 and TRBJ2-5, with TRBD2 matching 13 bases. This CDR3 spans 15 amino acids. Germline lookup yields CDR1 SGHTA and CDR2 FQGNSA. Unmatched junction bases numbered 2, after V lost 5 bases and J lost 2 bases. Here the CDR3 reads CASSLGLAGQETQYF. DNA for the CDR3: TGTGCCAGCAGCCTGGGACTAGCGGGGCAAGAGACCCAGTACTTC.

Ten or more counts support this clone. CDR3 sequence reads: CASSYSVGQGKGNTIYF. In DNA form, the CDR3 reads TGTGCCAGCAGTTACTCGGTGGGACAGGGGAAAGGAAACACCATATATTTT. This chain connects TRBV6-6 to TRBJ1-3; 10 bases align to TRBD1. In germline, CDR1 is MNHNY, CDR2 SVGAGI (reference sequence). This CDR3 comprises 17 residues. V lost 0 bases, J lost 4 bases, and 6 bases stayed unmatched.

This chain uses TRBV6-1 with TRBJ2-7; perhaps TRBD2 as D (5 bases). V lost 1 base and J 0 bases, leaving 10 bases between the germline ends. This CDR3 region has 15 residues. Germline V lookup: CDR1 MNHNS, CDR2 SASEGT. The CDR3 nucleotides read TGTGCCAGCAGTGAAGGGAGCGGAAGCTCCTACGAGCAGTACTTC. Its translation is CASSEGSGSSYEQYF.

The genes are TRBV7-3 and TRBJ2-3; weak D call: TRBD1 (5 bases). Trimming stripped 3 bases from V and 5 bases from J, with 12 bases between. CDR1 and CDR2 from the germline V gene are SGHTA and FQGTGA. The CDR3 totals 14 residues. CDR3 in amino acids: CASSFGLRGDTQYF. In DNA form, the CDR3 reads TGTGCCAGCAGCTTTGGCCTAAGGGGAGATACGCAGTATTTT.

The table lists this clone with many counts. The chain employs TRBV9 and TRBJ2-3; D possibly corresponds to TRBD1 (6 bases). Germline CDR1 SGDLS, CDR2 YYNGEE. CDR3 length equals 15 residues. Trimming pared 3 bases from V and 0 bases from J, leaving 11 bases between. This CDR3 is CASSEGVSSTDTQYF. The DNA of the CDR3 is TGTGCCAGCAGCGAGGGGGTCTCTAGCACAGATACGCAGTATTTT.

Many counts were recorded for this clone. The genes are TRBV11-3 and TRBJ1-3; perhaps TRBD1 as D (6 bases). The CDR3 covers 14 residues. CDR1 and CDR2 (germline): SGHNT, YENEEA. V was cut by 4 bases and J by 4 bases, with 11 bases left in between. This chain's CDR3 is CASSSYRDGNTIYF. The CDR3 nucleotides are TGTGCCAGCAGCTCCTACAGGGACGGAAACACCATATATTTT.

This clone has a count of ten or more. The rearrangement uses TRBV20-1 and TRBJ2-1; TRBD2 matches 13 bases. V shed 6 bases, J shed 9 bases, and the junction held 11 bases outside the gene matches. The CDR3 is made up of 15 amino acids. Germline V gives CDR1 DFQATT, CDR2 SNEGSKA (reference sequence). CDR3 DNA: TGCAGTGCCCAGACTAGCGGGAGGCCTCAAGGTGAGCAGTTCTTC. Translation gives CSAQTSGRPQGEQFF.